These T cell receptor beta chains were read from a single sample in a study of cytomegalovirus exposure and HLA in healthy donors. Sequenced by immunoSEQ multiplex PCR; TCRdb stores in-frame clones only, minus some. This repertoire shows 95,000 to 110,000 clones, more than 75% found once; its top ten account for less than 3.5%. Sequencing was done on a sample of PBMCs. These receptor sequences come from a man between 25 and 39 years old in good health and CMV-seropositive. CDR3s include the opening cysteine and the closing phenylalanine or tryptophan. Each record gives: V gene, J gene, D gene, clone size, CDR3 protein, CDR3 DNA. D genes are given only for firm matches. The size field is filled for only some rows; it gives once, few, many or a size class.

TRBV19	TRBJ1-2	NA	NA	CASTLGGGYGYTF	TGTGCCAGTACCCTCGGCGGGGGCTATGGCTACACCTTC
TRBV6-5	TRBJ1-5	NA	NA	CASSQNRGPQHF	TGTGCCAGCAGCCAGAACCGGGGGCCCCAGCATTTT
TRBV4-1	TRBJ1-2	NA	once	CASRFRQGDGYTF	TGCGCCAGCCGGTTCCGCCAGGGCGATGGCTACACCTTC
TRBV18	TRBJ2-7	TRBD1	NA	CASSPMGQGATIHEQYF	TGTGCCAGCTCACCAATGGGACAGGGGGCGACAATTCACGAGCAGTACTTC
TRBV7-9	TRBJ1-2	NA	NA	CSSSLLWSGHAYGYTF	TGTTCCAGCAGCTTACTTTGGTCTGGGCACGCCTATGGCTACACCTTC
TRBV5-1	TRBJ1-3	NA	NA	CASSLQGSGNTIYF	TGCGCCAGCAGCTTGCAGGGATCTGGAAACACCATATATTTT
TRBV27	TRBJ1-1	NA	NA	CASKITGTTEAFF	TGTGCCAGCAAGATTACAGGGACCACTGAAGCTTTCTTT
TRBV6-1	TRBJ1-2	TRBD1	NA	CASSEDRGRGGYTF	TGTGCCAGCAGTGAGGACAGGGGGCGAGGTGGCTACACCTTC
TRBV6-1	TRBJ1-1	NA	NA	CASSRDILTEAFF	TGTGCCAGCTCGAGGGACATTCTCACTGAAGCTTTCTTT
TRBV6-6	TRBJ1-5	NA	NA	CASSYSRTVSNQPQHF	TGTGCCAGCAGTTACTCGAGGACAGTTAGCAATCAGCCCCAGCATTTT
TRBV5-1	TRBJ2-3	TRBD1	NA	CASSEGQGTDTQYF	TGCGCCAGCAGCGAAGGACAGGGCACAGATACGCAGTATTTT
TRBV7-2	TRBJ1-2	TRBD1	NA	CASSHSFLRDRVGGYTF	TGTGCCAGCAGCCACTCCTTTCTTCGGGACAGGGTGGGCGGCTACACCTTC
TRBV5-1	TRBJ2-6	TRBD1	NA	CASSLVQGASSGANGLTF	TGCGCCAGCAGCTTGGTGCAGGGGGCGTCCTCCGGGGCCAACGGCCTGACTTTC
TRBV6-6	TRBJ1-1	TRBD1	NA	CASSRQGAGTEAFF	TGTGCCAGCAGTAGACAGGGGGCGGGCACTGAAGCTTTCTTT
TRBV5-1	TRBJ2-2	NA	NA	CASSLNLAAGELFF	TGCGCCAGCAGCTTAAACTTAGCGGCCGGGGAGCTGTTTTTT
TRBV27	TRBJ2-1	TRBD2	NA	CASMGGDSYNEQFF	TGTGCCAGCATGGGGGGGGACTCCTACAATGAGCAGTTCTTC
TRBV10-2	TRBJ1-5	NA	few	CASSEWGGGQPQHF	TGCGCCAGCAGTGAGTGGGGGGGCGGACAGCCCCAGCATTTT
TRBV20-1	TRBJ2-1	TRBD2	NA	CSAVTGLQQFF	TGCAGTGCTGTGACGGGACTACAGCAGTTCTTC
TRBV5-1	TRBJ2-1	TRBD1	NA	CASSLWYRGRGNEQFF	TGCGCCAGCAGCTTGTGGTACAGGGGGCGAGGAAATGAGCAGTTCTTC
TRBV5-6	TRBJ1-1	NA	few	CASSLAGRGTEAFF	TGTGCCAGCAGCTTGGCCGGCAGGGGCACTGAAGCTTTCTTT
TRBV10-3	TRBJ2-1	TRBD2	NA	CAIRGDRAGGYNEQFF	TGTGCCATCAGGGGGGATCGAGCGGGGGGTTACAATGAGCAGTTCTTC
TRBV5-5	TRBJ2-3	NA	NA	CASSPQERGRDTQYF	TGTGCCAGCAGCCCACAAGAACGGGGGAGGGATACGCAGTATTTT
TRBV29-1	TRBJ2-3	TRBD2	NA	CSVERGLAGGLTDTQYF	TGCAGCGTTGAAAGAGGGTTAGCGGGGGGGCTCACAGATACGCAGTATTTT
TRBV6-6	TRBJ1-5	NA	NA	CASSQPGDGNQPQHF	TGTGCCAGCAGCCAGCCAGGGGACGGCAATCAGCCCCAGCATTTT
TRBV7-9	TRBJ1-2	NA	NA	CASSLEPTNYGYTF	TGTGCCAGCAGCTTAGAGCCAACTAACTATGGCTACACCTTC
TRBV10-3	TRBJ2-1	NA	NA	CAISESRDSYNEQFF	TGTGCCATCAGTGAGTCGAGGGATTCCTACAATGAGCAGTTCTTC
TRBV13	TRBJ2-3	TRBD2	NA	CAPLGRTSVHPDTQYF	TGTGCCCCCTTGGGACGGACTAGCGTTCACCCAGATACGCAGTATTTT
TRBV9	TRBJ1-2	TRBD1	NA	CASSPPGTGYGYTF	TGTGCCAGCAGCCCCCCCGGGACAGGGTATGGCTACACCTTC
TRBV7-2	TRBJ2-1	TRBD2	few	CASRLYRLAGGHEQFF	TGTGCCAGCAGGCTTTATCGACTAGCGGGGGGGCATGAGCAGTTCTTC
TRBV7-9	TRBJ1-1	NA	NA	CASSQEGLNTEAFF	TGTGCCAGCAGCCAGGAGGGGTTAAACACTGAAGCTTTCTTT
TRBV19	TRBJ1-1	TRBD1	NA	CASSWGGTGNTEAFF	TGTGCCAGTAGTTGGGGGGGGACAGGGAACACTGAAGCTTTCTTT
TRBV7-9	TRBJ2-1	TRBD1	NA	CASSLGDRGAYNEQFF	TGTGCCAGCAGCTTAGGGGACAGGGGGGCTTACAATGAGCAGTTCTTC
TRBV6-4	TRBJ2-2	TRBD1	NA	CASDTGGRYTGELFF	TGTGCCAGCGACACAGGGGGCAGGTACACCGGGGAGCTGTTTTTT
TRBV18	TRBJ2-1	NA	NA	CASSPAPKGGSTNEQFF	TGTGCCAGCTCACCAGCCCCAAAAGGGGGTTCAACCAATGAGCAGTTCTTC
TRBV15	TRBJ2-7	TRBD2	NA	CATSRGSGGGSSYEQYF	TGTGCCACCAGCAGAGGGTCGGGCGGGGGGTCCTCCTACGAGCAGTACTTC
TRBV4-2	TRBJ2-1	TRBD2	NA	CASSQEASGGYNEQFF	TGTGCCAGCAGCCAAGAAGCCAGCGGGGGTTACAATGAGCAGTTCTTC
TRBV6-5	TRBJ2-6	NA	NA	CASSSGHVGANGLTF	TGTGCCAGCAGTTCCGGACATGTAGGGGCCAACGGCCTGACTTTC
TRBV7-2	TRBJ1-4	TRBD1	NA	CASSLGTTGGSNEKLFF	TGTGCCAGCAGCTTAGGGACTACAGGGGGTTCTAATGAAAAACTGTTTTTT
TRBV14	TRBJ1-1	NA	NA	CASSLGGGHDTEAFF	TGTGCCAGCAGCCTCGGCGGGGGGCATGACACTGAAGCTTTCTTT
TRBV4-1	TRBJ1-2	TRBD1	NA	CASSHPLLGTGWVPANYGYTF	TGCGCCAGCAGCCACCCTTTATTAGGGACAGGGTGGGTCCCTGCTAACTATGGCTACACCTTC
TRBV6-4	TRBJ1-1	NA	NA	CASSDGRGMNTEAFF	TGTGCCAGCAGTGACGGTCGGGGGATGAACACTGAAGCTTTCTTT
TRBV4-1	TRBJ1-5	TRBD1	NA	CASSQSGTGDQPQHF	TGCGCCAGCAGCCAATCCGGGACAGGGGATCAGCCCCAGCATTTT
TRBV25-1	TRBJ1-1	NA	NA	CASSALQGMNTEAFF	TGTGCCAGCAGTGCCCTACAGGGTATGAACACTGAAGCTTTCTTT